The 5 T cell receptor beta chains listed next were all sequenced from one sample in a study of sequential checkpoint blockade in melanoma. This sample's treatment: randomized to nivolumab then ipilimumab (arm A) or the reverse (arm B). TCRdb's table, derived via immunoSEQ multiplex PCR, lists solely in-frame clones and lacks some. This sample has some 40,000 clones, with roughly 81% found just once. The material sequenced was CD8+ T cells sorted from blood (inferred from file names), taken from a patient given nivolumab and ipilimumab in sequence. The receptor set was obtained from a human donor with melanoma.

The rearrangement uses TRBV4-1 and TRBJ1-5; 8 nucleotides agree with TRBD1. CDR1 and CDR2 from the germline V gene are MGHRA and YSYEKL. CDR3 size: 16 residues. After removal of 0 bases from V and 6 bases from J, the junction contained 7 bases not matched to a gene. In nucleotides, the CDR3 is TGCGCCAGCAGCCAAGAGCAGGGGGCGCTCGCTCAGCCCCAGCATTTT. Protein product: CASSQEQGALAQPQHF.

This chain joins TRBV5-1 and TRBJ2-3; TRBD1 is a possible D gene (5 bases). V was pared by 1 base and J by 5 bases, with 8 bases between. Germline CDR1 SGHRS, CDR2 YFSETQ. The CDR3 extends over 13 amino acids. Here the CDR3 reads CASSLTGRDTQYF. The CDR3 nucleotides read TGCGCCAGCAGCTTGACAGGCAGAGATACGCAGTATTTT.

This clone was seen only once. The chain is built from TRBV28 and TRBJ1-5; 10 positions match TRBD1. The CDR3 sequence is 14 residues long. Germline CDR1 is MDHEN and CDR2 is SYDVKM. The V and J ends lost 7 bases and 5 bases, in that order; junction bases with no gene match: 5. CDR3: CASNPGQGYQPQHF. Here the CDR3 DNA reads TGTGCCAGCAACCCGGGACAGGGGTATCAGCCCCAGCATTTT.

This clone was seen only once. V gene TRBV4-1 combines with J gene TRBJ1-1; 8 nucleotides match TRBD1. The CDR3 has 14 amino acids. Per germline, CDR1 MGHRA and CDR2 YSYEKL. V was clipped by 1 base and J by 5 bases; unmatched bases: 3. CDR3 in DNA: TGCGCCAGCAGCCAAGGGGGACAGGTGACTGAAGCTTTCTTT. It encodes CASSQGGQVTEAFF.

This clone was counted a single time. The CDR3 bases are TGTGCCTGGAGCCCTACCGGACTCACAGATACGCAGTATTTT. Amino acid sequence: CAWSPTGLTDTQYF. The chain links TRBV30 to TRBJ2-3, with D maybe TRBD2 (5 bases). Trimming left V 3 bases short and J 2 bases short, with 12 bases between. CDR1 is GTSNPN and CDR2 is SVGIG in the germline V gene (reference sequence). CDR3 size: 14 residues. The whole variable domain, filled in from reference TRBV30 and TRBJ2-3, reads SQTIHQWPATLVQPVGSPLSLECTVEGTSNPNLYWYRQAAGRGLQLLFYSVGIGQISSEVPQNLSASRPQDRQFILSSKKLLLSDSGFYLCAWSPTGLTDTQYFGPGTRLTVL.